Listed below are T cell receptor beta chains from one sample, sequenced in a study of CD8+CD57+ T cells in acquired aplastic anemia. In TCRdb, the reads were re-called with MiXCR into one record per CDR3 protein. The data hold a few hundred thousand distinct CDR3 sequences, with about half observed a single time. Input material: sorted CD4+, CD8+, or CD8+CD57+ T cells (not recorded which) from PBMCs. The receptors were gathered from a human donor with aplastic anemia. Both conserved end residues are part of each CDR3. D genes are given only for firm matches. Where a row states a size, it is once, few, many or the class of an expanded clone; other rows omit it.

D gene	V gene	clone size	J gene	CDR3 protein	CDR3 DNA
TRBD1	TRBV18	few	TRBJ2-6	CASSPPGTGSSGANVLTF	TGTGCCAGCTCACCACCCGGGACAGGATCCTCTGGGGCCAACGTCCTGACTTTC
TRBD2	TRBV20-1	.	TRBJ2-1	CSASPSGGAREQFF	TGCAGTGCTAGTCCTAGCGGGGGGGCAAGGGAGCAGTTCTTC
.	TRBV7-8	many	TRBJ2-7	CASSLAGRYEQYF	TGTGCCAGCAGCTTAGCGGGGAGATACGAGCAGTACTTC
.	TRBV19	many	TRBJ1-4	CASSTRTVSNEKLFF	TGTGCCAGTAGTACCCGGACAGTGTCTAATGAAAAACTGTTTTTT
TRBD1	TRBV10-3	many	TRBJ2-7	CAISEGQGAPYEQYF	TGTGCCATCAGTGAAGGACAGGGGGCCCCCTACGAGCAGTACTTC
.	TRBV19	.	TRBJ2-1	CASSQQGGSYNEQFF	TGTGCCAGTAGTCAACAGGGGGGGTCCTACAATGAGCAGTTCTTC
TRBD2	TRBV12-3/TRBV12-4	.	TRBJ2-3	CASSGGLDTDTQYF	TGTGCCAGCAGTGGGGGACTAGACACAGATACGCAGTATTTT
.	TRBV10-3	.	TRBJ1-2	CASSHTSGGFENYGCTF	.
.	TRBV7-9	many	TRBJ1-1	CASSLGEGNTEAFF	TGTGCCAGCAGCTTAGGGGAGGGGAACACTGAAGCTTTCTTT
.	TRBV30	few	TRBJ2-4	CAWSWGTSPGIQYF	TGTGCCTGGAGTTGGGGGACATCCCCAGGCATTCAGTACTTC
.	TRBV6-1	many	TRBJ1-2	CASSEAPGSYGYTF	TGTGCCAGCAGTGAAGCGCCAGGATCCTATGGCTACACCTTC
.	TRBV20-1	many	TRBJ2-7	CSASLAYEQYF	TGCAGTGCTAGTCTGGCCTACGAGCAGTACTTC
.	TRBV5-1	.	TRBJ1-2	CASSPRVGESYGYTF	TGCGCCAGCAGCCCGCGGGTGGGGGAATCCTATGGCTACACCTTC
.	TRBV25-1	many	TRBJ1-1	CASSRSRGSTEAFF	TGTGCCAGCAGTAGGTCCAGGGGCAGCACTGAAGCTTTCTTT
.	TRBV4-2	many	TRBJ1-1	CASSPLRNTEAFF	TGTGCCAGCAGCCCGTTAAGGAACACTGAAGCTTTCTTT
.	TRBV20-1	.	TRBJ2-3	CSARVADTQYF	TGCAGTGCTAGGGTAGCAGATACGCAGTATTTT
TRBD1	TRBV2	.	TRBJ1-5	CASRPRMGQGASGETQHF	TGTGCCAGCAGGCCGCGGATGGGACAGGGTGCCTCCGGGGAGACCCAGCATTTT
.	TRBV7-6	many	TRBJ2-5	CASSPGETQYF	TGTGCCAGCAGCCCTGGTGAGACCCAGTACTTC
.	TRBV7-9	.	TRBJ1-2	CASSHGRTDYGYTF	TGTGCCAGCAGCCACGGCAGGACCGACTATGGCTACACCTTC
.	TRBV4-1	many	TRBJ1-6	CASNRLGGVLHF	TGCGCCAGCAACCGTCTGGGGGGGGTGCTCCACTTT
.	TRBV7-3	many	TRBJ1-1	CASSLSAGNTEAFF	TGTGCCAGCAGCTTAAGCGCGGGGAACACTGAAGCTTTCTTT
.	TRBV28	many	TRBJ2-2	CASSSPYLSGELFF	TGTGCCAGCAGTTCCCCTTACCTCTCCGGGGAGCTGTTTTTT
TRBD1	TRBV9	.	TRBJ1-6	CASSVGDRNNSPLHF	TGTGCCAGCAGCGTGGGGGACAGGAATAATTCACCCCTCCACTTT
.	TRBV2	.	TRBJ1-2	CATSDPTVYGYTF	TGTGCCACCAGTGATCCGACAGTGTATGGCTACACCTTC
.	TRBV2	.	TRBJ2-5	CASKTPPRTQTQYF	TGTGCCAGCAAAACCCCGCCCCGCACCCAGACCCAGTACTTC
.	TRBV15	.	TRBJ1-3	CATSRDKEVGGNTTYF	TGTGCCACCAGCAGAGATAAGGAGGTGGGGGGAAACACCACATATTTT
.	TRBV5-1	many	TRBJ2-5	CASSLEARGHETQYF	TGCGCCAGCAGCTTGGAGGCCAGGGGACACGAGACCCAGTACTTC
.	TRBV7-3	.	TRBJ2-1	CASSPDRWGEQFF	TGTGCCAGCAGCCCGGACCGGTGGGGTGAGCAGTTCTTC
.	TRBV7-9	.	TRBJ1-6	CASSLQGSYNSPLHF	TGTGCCAGCAGCTTACAGGGGTCCTATAATTCACCCCTCCACTTT
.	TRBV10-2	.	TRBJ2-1	CASSEFAYNEQFF	TGCGCCAGCAGTGAATTCGCCTACAATGAGCAGTTCTTC
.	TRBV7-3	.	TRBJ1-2	CASSLDAAGRYGYTF	TGTGCCAGCAGCTTAGATGCGGCGGGCAGATATGGCTACACCTTC
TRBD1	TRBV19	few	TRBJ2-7	CASSPGQPYYEQYF	TGTGCCAGTAGTCCGGGACAGCCTTATTACGAGCAGTACTTC
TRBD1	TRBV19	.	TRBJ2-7	CASSMEGLNRGKYEQYF	TGTGCCAGTAGTATGGAAGGGTTGAACAGGGGCAAATACGAGCAGTACTTC
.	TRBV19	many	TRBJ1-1	CASSISGDTEAFF	TGTGCCAGTAGTATCTCGGGGGACACTGAAGCTTTCTTT
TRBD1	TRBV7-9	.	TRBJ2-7	CASSAGQATYEQYF	TGTGCCAGCAGCGCAGGACAGGCCACCTACGAGCAGTACTTC
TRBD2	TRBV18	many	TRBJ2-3	CASSPVYGGGTDTQYF	TGTGCCAGCTCACCAGTTTACGGGGGGGGCACAGATACGCAGTATTTT
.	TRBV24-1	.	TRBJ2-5	CATSDPRGAGETQYF	TGTGCCACCAGTGACCCCAGGGGGGCGGGAGAGACCCAGTACTTC
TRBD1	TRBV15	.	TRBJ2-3	CATSRRSGQVPGTQYF	TGTGCCACCAGCAGAAGATCGGGACAGGTGCCGGGTACGCAGTATTTT
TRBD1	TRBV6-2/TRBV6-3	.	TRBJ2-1	CASSRGQYYNEQFF	TGTGCCAGCAGTCGGGGACAGTACTACAATGAGCAGTTCTTC
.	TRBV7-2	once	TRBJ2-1	CASSLGPSGEQFF	TGTGCCAGCAGCTTGGGACCTTCGGGAGAGCAGTTCTTC
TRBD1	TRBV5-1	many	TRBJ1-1	CASSSTGDHTEAFF	TGCGCCAGCAGCTCGACAGGGGACCACACTGAAGCTTTCTTT
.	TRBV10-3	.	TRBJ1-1	CASSKQGRKAFF	TGTGCCAGCAGTAAACAAGGAAGGAAAGCTTTCTTT
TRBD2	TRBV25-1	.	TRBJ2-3	CASSDHGRTDTQYF	TGTGCCAGCAGTGATCACGGGAGGACAGATACGCAGTATTTT
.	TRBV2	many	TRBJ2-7	CASSEHWQVYEQYF	TGTGCCAGCAGTGAACACTGGCAGGTCTACGAGCAGTACTTC